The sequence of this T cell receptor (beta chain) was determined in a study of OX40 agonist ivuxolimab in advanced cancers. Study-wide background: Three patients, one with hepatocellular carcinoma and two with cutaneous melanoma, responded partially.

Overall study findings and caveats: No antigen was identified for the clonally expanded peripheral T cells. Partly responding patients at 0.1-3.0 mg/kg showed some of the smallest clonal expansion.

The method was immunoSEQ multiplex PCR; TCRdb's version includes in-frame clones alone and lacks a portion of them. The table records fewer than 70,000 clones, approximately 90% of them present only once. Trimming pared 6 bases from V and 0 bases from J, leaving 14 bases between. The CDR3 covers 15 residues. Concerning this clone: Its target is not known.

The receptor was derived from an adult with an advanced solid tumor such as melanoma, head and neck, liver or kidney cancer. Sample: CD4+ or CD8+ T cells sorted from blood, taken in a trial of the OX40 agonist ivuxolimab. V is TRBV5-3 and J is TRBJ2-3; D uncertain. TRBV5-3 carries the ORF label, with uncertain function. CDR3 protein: CARIRPTASTDTQYF. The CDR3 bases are TGTGCCAGAATCCGGCCGACGGCAAGCACAGATACGCAGTATTTT.